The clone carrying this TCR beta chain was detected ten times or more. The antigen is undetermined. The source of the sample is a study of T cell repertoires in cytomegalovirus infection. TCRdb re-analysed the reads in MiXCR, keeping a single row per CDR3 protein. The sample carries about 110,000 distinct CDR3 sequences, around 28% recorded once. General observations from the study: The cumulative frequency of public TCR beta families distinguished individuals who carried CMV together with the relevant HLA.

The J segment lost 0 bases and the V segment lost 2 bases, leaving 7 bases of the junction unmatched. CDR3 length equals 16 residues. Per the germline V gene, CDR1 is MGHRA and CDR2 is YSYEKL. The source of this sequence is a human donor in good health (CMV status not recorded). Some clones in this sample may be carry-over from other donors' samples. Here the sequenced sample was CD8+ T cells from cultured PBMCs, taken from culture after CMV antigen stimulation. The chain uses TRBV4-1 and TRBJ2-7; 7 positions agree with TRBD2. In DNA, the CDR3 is TGCGCCAGCAGCCAATCGAGCGGGGCCTTCTCCTACGAGCAGTACTTC. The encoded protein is CASSQSSGAFSYEQYF.